One sample yielded the 9 T cell receptor beta chains listed below, sequenced in a study of human T cells and chemical hapten exposure. Time point of the sample: patch test 3, about 24 weeks after DPC sensitization. Treatment meaning: therapeutic diphenylcyclopropenone sensitization with weekly scalp DPC. In TCRdb, the RACE reads were re-called with MiXCR into one record per CDR3 protein. Of about 82,000 distinct CDR3 sequences in the sample, 10% to 13% are singletons; the top ten hold more than 3%. Sequenced here: whole blood, sampled in connection with sensitization to the hapten diphenylcyclopropenone (DPC). Every receptor here comes from a woman in her forties or fifties with alopecia areata. Some clones in this sample may be carry-over from other donors' samples.

The chain carries TRBV20-1 and TRBJ2-3; D may be TRBD1 (6 bases). The CDR3 is 16 residues long. V was pared by 3 bases and J by 2 bases, with 18 bases between. Germline CDR1 and CDR2: DFQATT and SNEGSKA (reference sequence). CDR3 region: CSASKFQGGYTDTQYF. As DNA, the CDR3 is TGCAGTGCTAGCAAATTTCAAGGGGGATACACAGATACGCAGTATTTT.

In its sample, this clonotype was seen a few times. The chain links TRBV5-1 to TRBJ2-1; D assignment may be TRBD1 or TRBD2 (5 bases each). Between the trimmed V and J ends, which lost 4 bases and 5 bases, there was a span of 25 bases. The germline V gene encodes CDR1 SGHRS and CDR2 YFSETQ. The CDR3 extends over 18 amino acids. CDR3 residues: CASSTGTIRGSRDNEQFF. The CDR3 DNA is TGCGCCAGCAGCACTGGGACCATACGTGGGAGTCGGGACAATGAGCAGTTCTTC.

This clonotype occurred many times. The chain's CDR3 is CASRPGLAVYNEQFF. DNA for the CDR3: TGTGCCAGCAGACCCGGACTAGCGGTCTACAATGAGCAGTTCTTC. The chain combines TRBV7-6 with TRBJ2-1; 10 bases match TRBD2. The CDR3 length is 15 residues. Germline loops: CDR1 SGHVS, CDR2 FNYEAQ. Trimming removed 6 bases from V and 3 bases from J; junction bases left unmatched: 5.

The chain combines TRBV7-2 with TRBJ2-4; D gene ambiguous. V lost 5 bases and J 6 bases, leaving 8 bases between the germline ends. The germline V gene encodes CDR1 SGHTA and CDR2 FQGNSA. CDR3 length: 12 amino acids. The CDR3: CASSAYRNIQYF. DNA for the CDR3: TGTGCCAGCAGCGCCTATAGAAACATTCAGTACTTC.

This clonotype came up a few times. The chain employs TRBV7-2 and TRBJ2-7, with 7 bases fitting TRBD1. The CDR3 has 14 amino acids. Germline V lookup: CDR1 SGHTA, CDR2 FQGNSA. Losses at the gene ends were 5 bases for V and 2 bases for J; bases not matched to a gene: 6. For the CDR3, the DNA is TGTGCCAGCAGCCCGGCGGACAGGCCCTACGAGCAGTACTTC. Its protein product is CASSPADRPYEQYF.

V usage is TRBV28 and J usage is TRBJ1-1; TRBD1 might be the D (6 bases). The V gene's germline CDR1 is MDHEN and CDR2 SYDVKM. The V gene lost 4 bases and the J gene lost 8 bases, with 11 bases spanning the gap. The CDR3 extends over 12 amino acids. DNA of the CDR3: TGTGCCAGCAGTTCCCGGACAGTCGAAGCTTTCTTT. Translated: CASSSRTVEAFF.

V and J are TRBV12-3 or TRBV12-4 and TRBJ2-7, with 14 bases identical to TRBD2. Trimming removed 6 bases from V and 5 bases from J; junction bases left unmatched: 6. This CDR3 is 15 amino acids long. The CDR3 sequence is CASSQGLAGGNEQYF. CDR3 coding DNA: TGTGCCAGCAGCCAAGGACTAGCGGGAGGCAACGAGCAGTACTTC.

The V and J genes are TRBV10-3 and TRBJ2-7; TRBD2 agrees at 7 bases. The junction had 6 bases not matched to a gene; V was cut back by 0 bases and J by 4 bases. The CDR3 runs 15 residues. The germline V gene has CDR1 ENHRY and CDR2 SYGVKD. CDR3 sequence reads: CAISESEVREYEQYF. CDR3 DNA: TGTGCCATCAGTGAGTCGGAGGTGCGGGAGTACGAGCAGTACTTC.

Turning to this clonotype: The junction and the germline gene differ at one end; a read error may be behind it. The chain carries TRBV6-6 and TRBJ2-2; D is uncertain. CDR3 length equals 12 residues. CDR1 and CDR2 (germline): MNHNY, SVGAGI (reference sequence). CDR3 sequence: CASKENSGELFF. CDR3 sequence (DNA): TGTGCCAGCAAAGAGAACAGCGGGGAGCTGTTTTTT.